This entry concerns a single TCR beta chain. The sample belongs to a study of blood T cell repertoires in COVID-19. Looking at the study overall: Sites across the United States, Italy and Spain contributed samples from acute and convalescent COVID-19.

Sequencing was performed with immunoSEQ multiplex PCR; in TCRdb, only in-frame clones are kept and a portion is missing. The table has 150,000 to 190,000 clones, roughly 80% seen once. V lost 3 bases, J lost 3 bases, and 11 bases lay in between. The CDR3 spans 14 residues. In germline, CDR1 is MNHEY, CDR2 SVGEGT. The sequence was collected from a man in his sixties with acute or convalescent COVID-19. The rearrangement joins TRBV6-2 or TRBV6-3 to TRBJ1-1; D call uncertain. Material for sequencing was peripheral blood. CDR3 residues: CASSYRGGHTEAFF. The DNA of the CDR3 is TGTGCCAGCAGTTATCGGGGTGGACACACTGAAGCTTTCTTT.